This T cell receptor beta chain was captured by sequencing in a study of vaccination and CD4 T cells after COVID-19. Overall study: Each participant underwent a two-dose regimen of either the BNT162b2 or the mRNA-1273 vaccine.

V shed 7 bases and J shed 6 bases, with 7 bases lying between them. Germline values: CDR1 MDHEN, CDR2 SYDVKM. There are 10 residues in the CDR3. Sequenced with the Oncomine TCR Beta short-read assay was DNA taken from cultured CD4+ T cells. TCRdb passed the PCR reads through MiXCR, listing each CDR3 protein once. Here the sample spans about 16,000 distinct CDR3 sequences, around 50% being singletons. In regard to this clonotype: The target antigen is unknown.

The sample's treatment: approximately 11-day PBMC culture with coronavirus spike peptide pools or control peptides (ViraFEST assay). This material consisted of cultured CD4+ T cells from blood, taken after SARS-CoV-2 vaccination. This chain joins TRBV28 and TRBJ2-7; TRBD1 is a possible D gene (5 bases). This clonotype was sampled from a human donor with COVID-19. In DNA, the CDR3 is TGTGCCAGCAAAGACAGCGAGCAGTACTTC. Amino acids: CASKDSEQYF.